The present T cell receptor (beta chain) was sequenced within a study of blood T cell repertoires in COVID-19. Overall study context: Specimens from acute and convalescent COVID-19 originated in the United States, Italy and Spain. The analysed material was cDNA or gDNA that came from T cells, B-cell-depleted T cells, or PBMCs.

Source study methods: Quantification of nucleated cells was approximated via reference gene primer amplification. TCRdb's table, derived via immunoSEQ multiplex PCR, lists solely in-frame clones and lacks some. Clone size and V and J calls were adopted from that table, with D and trimming inferred from the DNA. Among approximately 280,000 clones, around 90% were seen once, and the ten largest hold 6.8%. The Seattle site enrolled patients during active infection and followed them longitudinally. Trimming cost V 8 bases and J 1 base; bases outside gene matches: 5. The germline CDR1 and CDR2 sequences are SNHLY and FYNNEI. The CDR3 length is 16 residues.

This sequence originates from a woman in her 30s with COVID-19, enrolled during active disease. The sequenced material came from peripheral blood. The gene calls are TRBV2 and TRBJ2-3; 14 bases are shared with TRBD2. The CDR3 nucleotides are TGTGCCAGCGCGGGACTAGCGGGAGTCGGCACAGATACGCAGTATTTT. Translating gives CASAGLAGVGTDTQYF.